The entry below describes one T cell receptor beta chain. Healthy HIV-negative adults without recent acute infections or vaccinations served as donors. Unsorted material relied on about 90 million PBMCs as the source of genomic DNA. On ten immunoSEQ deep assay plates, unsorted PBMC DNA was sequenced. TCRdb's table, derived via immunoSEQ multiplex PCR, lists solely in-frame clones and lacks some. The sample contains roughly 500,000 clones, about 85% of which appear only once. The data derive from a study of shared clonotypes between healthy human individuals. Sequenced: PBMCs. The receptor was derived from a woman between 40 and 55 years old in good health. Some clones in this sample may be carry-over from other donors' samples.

This CDR3 reads CASSQARPRRGPANYGYTF. The CDR3 DNA reads as TGTGCCAGCAGTCAAGCCCGTCCTCGCAGGGGCCCAGCGAACTATGGCTACACCTTC. The chain carries TRBV28 and TRBJ1-2, with D perhaps matching TRBD1 (6 bases). The ends were cut back, 5 bases at V and 2 bases at J, with 27 bases in the middle. CDR3 length: 19 residues. The germline CDR1 and CDR2 sequences are MDHEN and SYDVKM.